These T cell receptor beta chains were read from a single sample in a study of T cell changes during pregnancy in multiple sclerosis. Data came from immunoSEQ multiplex PCR; TCRdb stores just in-frame clones and leaves some out. This repertoire shows 36,000 or so clones, more than 75% found once; its top ten account for roughly 0.58%. Material: CD4+ T cells from peripheral blood mononuclear cells, obtained in the first trimester of pregnancy. Every receptor here comes from a female donor with multiple sclerosis, enrolled in a pregnancy study. Both conserved end residues are part of each CDR3. A D gene is named only where the DNA matches it firmly. The size entry is marked missing in some rows and otherwise reads once, few, many or a size class.

V	J	D	size	CDR3	DNA
TRBV5-1	TRBJ1-4	TRBD1	.	CASSFSGDRENKEKLFF	TGCGCCAGCAGCTTTAGCGGGGACAGGGAGAATAAGGAAAAACTGTTTTTT
TRBV7-2	TRBJ2-2	TRBD1	.	CASSLVAGGKTGELFF	TGTGCCAGCAGCTTAGTAGCAGGGGGCAAGACCGGGGAGCTGTTTTTT
TRBV7-2	TRBJ2-7	.	.	CASSSTSYREQYF	TGTGCCAGCAGCTCAACTAGCTATCGGGAGCAGTACTTC
TRBV9	TRBJ2-5	TRBD2	.	CASSVGGAGQETQYF	TGTGCCAGCAGCGTAGGTGGAGCGGGGCAAGAGACCCAGTACTTC
TRBV27	TRBJ1-4	TRBD1	few	CASSDRGKLFF	TGTGCCAGCAGCGACAGGGGAAAACTGTTTTTT
TRBV19	TRBJ1-1	TRBD1	.	CASSTQKTGVGAFF	TGTGCCAGTAGTACCCAAAAAACAGGGGTTGGAGCTTTCTTT
TRBV2	TRBJ1-5	TRBD1	.	CASSYEGTGRRTQHF	TGTGCCAGCAGCTATGAGGGGACAGGGAGGAGGACCCAGCATTTT
TRBV2	TRBJ2-5	TRBD2	.	CASLREVQETQYF	TGTGCCAGCTTGCGGGAGGTCCAAGAGACCCAGTACTTC
TRBV7-8	TRBJ2-7	.	.	CASSLGALGEQYF	TGTGCCAGCAGCTTAGGGGCCTTGGGCGAGCAGTACTTC
TRBV9	TRBJ1-5	TRBD1	.	CASSVGATGGQPQHF	TGTGCCAGCAGCGTAGGGGCGACAGGGGGACAGCCCCAGCATTTT
TRBV4-1	TRBJ2-3	.	.	CASSQKISGSSTDTQYF	TGCGCCAGCAGCCAAAAAATCAGCGGATCTAGCACAGATACGCAGTATTTT
TRBV19	TRBJ1-1	TRBD1	.	CASSILRQGADTEAFF	TGTGCCAGTAGTATCCTCCGACAGGGGGCGGACACTGAAGCTTTCTTT
TRBV9	TRBJ2-2	.	.	CASSVVVGLTGELFF	TGTGCCAGCAGCGTAGTGGTGGGCCTCACCGGGGAGCTGTTTTTT
TRBV19	TRBJ1-5	.	.	CASSVQSNQPQHF	TGTGCCAGTAGTGTTCAGAGCAATCAGCCCCAGCATTTT
TRBV28	TRBJ2-3	TRBD1	.	CASSPPTGAITDTQYF	TGTGCCAGCAGTCCCCCGACAGGGGCGATCACAGATACGCAGTATTTT
TRBV28	TRBJ1-5	TRBD1	once	CASSPDRGGNQPQHF	TGTGCCAGCAGTCCCGACAGGGGTGGCAATCAGCCCCAGCATTTT
TRBV5-5	TRBJ1-2	.	.	CASSLATNYGYTF	TGTGCCAGCAGCTTGGCGACAAACTATGGCTACACCTTC
TRBV2	TRBJ1-2	TRBD1	.	CASRLNLQGDGYTF	TGTGCCAGCAGGTTGAACTTACAGGGGGATGGCTACACCTTC
TRBV19	TRBJ2-7	.	once	CASTPPRTLSYEQYF	TGTGCCAGTACCCCCCCCCGGACACTTTCCTACGAGCAGTACTTC
TRBV7-9	TRBJ2-7	TRBD2	once	CASSPKPGLAGEWNEQYF	TGTGCCAGCAGCCCCAAGCCGGGACTAGCGGGAGAATGGAACGAGCAGTACTTC
TRBV15	TRBJ1-5	TRBD1	once	CATSSDRGGHQPQHF	TGTGCCACCAGCAGCGACAGGGGTGGTCATCAGCCCCAGCATTTT
TRBV30	TRBJ1-1	.	few	CASNLGFAGVGDTEAFF	TGTGCCTCCAACCTCGGATTTGCAGGGGTTGGGGACACTGAAGCTTTCTTT
TRBV10-3	TRBJ1-2	TRBD1	.	CAISLEGAGYGYTF	TGTGCCATCAGCCTCGAGGGGGCAGGGTATGGCTACACCTTC
TRBV5-4	TRBJ2-2	.	.	CASSNTTGELFF	TGTGCCAGCAGCAACACCACCGGGGAGCTGTTTTTT
TRBV25-1	TRBJ1-5	.	.	CASSGGGSHQPQHF	TGTGCCAGCAGTGGGGGAGGGAGCCATCAGCCCCAGCATTTT
TRBV5-1	TRBJ1-4	TRBD1	.	CASSLGTGDEKLFF	TGCGCCAGCAGCTTGGGAACAGGGGATGAAAAACTGTTTTTT
TRBV7-6	TRBJ2-7	TRBD1	.	CASSLGTGYEQYF	TGTGCCAGCAGCTTGGGGACAGGGTACGAGCAGTACTTC
TRBV10-2	TRBJ2-1	TRBD1	.	CASGYGTGFNEQFF	TGCGCCAGCGGATACGGGACAGGGTTCAATGAGCAGTTCTTC
TRBV5-5	TRBJ2-1	TRBD2	.	CASSLRTSGRQGDEQFF	TGTGCCAGCAGCTTGAGGACTAGCGGGAGGCAGGGGGATGAGCAGTTCTTC
TRBV6-5	TRBJ2-3	.	.	CAGSDRWSTDTQYF	TGTGCCGGCAGTGACAGATGGAGCACAGATACGCAGTATTTT
TRBV5-8	TRBJ1-5	.	.	CASSFRWGSNQPQHF	TGTGCCAGCAGCTTCCGATGGGGCTCCAATCAGCCCCAGCATTTT
TRBV28	TRBJ1-3	.	.	CASRQRRQGGRRNTIYF	TGTGCCAGCAGACAACGGCGCCAGGGCGGTAGGCGAAACACCATATATTTT
TRBV30	TRBJ2-1	.	.	CAWSVSGGRVSYNEQFF	TGTGCCTGGAGTGTATCGGGTGGGAGAGTCTCCTACAATGAGCAGTTCTTC